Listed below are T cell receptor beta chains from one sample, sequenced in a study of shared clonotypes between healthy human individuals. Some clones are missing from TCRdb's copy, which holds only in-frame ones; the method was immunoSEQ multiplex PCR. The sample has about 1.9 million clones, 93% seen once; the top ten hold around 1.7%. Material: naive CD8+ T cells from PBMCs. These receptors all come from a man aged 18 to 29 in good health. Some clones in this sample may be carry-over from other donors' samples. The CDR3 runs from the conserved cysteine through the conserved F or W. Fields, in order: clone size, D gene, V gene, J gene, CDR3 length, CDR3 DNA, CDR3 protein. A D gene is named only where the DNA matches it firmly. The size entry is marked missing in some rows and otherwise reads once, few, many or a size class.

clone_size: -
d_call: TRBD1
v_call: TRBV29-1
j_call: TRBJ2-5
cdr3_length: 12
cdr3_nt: TGCAGCGCCGAGGGACAGGGGGAGACCCAGTACTTC
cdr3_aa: CSAEGQGETQYF

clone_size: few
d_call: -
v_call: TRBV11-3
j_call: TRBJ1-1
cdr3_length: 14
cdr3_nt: TGTGCCAGCAGCTTAGGAAGGGCAGGCAGTGAAGCTTTCTTT
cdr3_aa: CASSLGRAGSEAFF

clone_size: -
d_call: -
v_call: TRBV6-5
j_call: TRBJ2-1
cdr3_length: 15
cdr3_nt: TGTGCCAGCAGTTACCTAGCTGAGCCTTGGGATGAGCAGTTCTTC
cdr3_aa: CASSYLAEPWDEQFF

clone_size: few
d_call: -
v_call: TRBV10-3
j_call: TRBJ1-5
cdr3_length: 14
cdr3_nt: TGTGCCATCAGTGATCCAGCCAGCAATCAGCCCCAGCATTTT
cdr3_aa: CAISDPASNQPQHF

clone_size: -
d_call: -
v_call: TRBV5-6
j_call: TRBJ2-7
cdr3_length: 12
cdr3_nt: TGTGCCAGCAGCTTGACCGAATACGAGCAGTACTTC
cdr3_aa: CASSLTEYEQYF

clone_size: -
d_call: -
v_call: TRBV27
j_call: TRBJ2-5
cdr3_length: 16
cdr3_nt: TGTGCCAGCAGTCCAGGACAGCTCCCTCATAAAGAGACCCAGTACTTC
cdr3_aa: CASSPGQLPHKETQYF

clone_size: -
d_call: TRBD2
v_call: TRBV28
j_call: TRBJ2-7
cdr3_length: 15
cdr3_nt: TGTGCCAGCAGACATCGACTAGCGGGATCCTACGAGCAGTACTTC
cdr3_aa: CASRHRLAGSYEQYF

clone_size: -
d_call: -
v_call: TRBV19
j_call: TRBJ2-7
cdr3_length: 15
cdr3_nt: TGTGCCAGTAGTATTGGGCCAGGCTATACCTACGAGCAGTACTTC
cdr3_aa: CASSIGPGYTYEQYF

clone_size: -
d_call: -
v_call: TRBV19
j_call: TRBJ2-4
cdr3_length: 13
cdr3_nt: TGTGCCAGTAGTTTTATGGACAGAGACATTCAGTACTTC
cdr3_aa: CASSFMDRDIQYF

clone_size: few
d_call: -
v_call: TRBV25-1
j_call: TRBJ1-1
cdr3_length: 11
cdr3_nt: TGTGCCAGCAGTGCACAGGGAGAAGCTTTCTTT
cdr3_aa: CASSAQGEAFF

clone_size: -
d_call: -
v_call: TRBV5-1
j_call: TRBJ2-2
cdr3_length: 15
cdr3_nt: TGCGCCAGCAGCTTTAGGGACACCTCCACCGGGGAGCTGTTTTTT
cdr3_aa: CASSFRDTSTGELFF

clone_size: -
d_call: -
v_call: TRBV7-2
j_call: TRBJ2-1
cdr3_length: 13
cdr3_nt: TGTGCCAGCAGCTTAGGTGCAAACAATGAGCAGTTCTTC
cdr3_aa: CASSLGANNEQFF

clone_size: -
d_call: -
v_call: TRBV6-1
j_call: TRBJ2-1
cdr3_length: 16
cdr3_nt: TGTGCCAGCAGTGGTTACGTGGAAAAGCCCTACAATGAGCAGTTCTTC
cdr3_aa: CASSGYVEKPYNEQFF

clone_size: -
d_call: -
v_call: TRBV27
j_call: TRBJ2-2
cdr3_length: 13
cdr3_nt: TGTGCCAGCAGTTTATCAGCGGTCGGGGAGCTGTTTTTT
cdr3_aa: CASSLSAVGELFF

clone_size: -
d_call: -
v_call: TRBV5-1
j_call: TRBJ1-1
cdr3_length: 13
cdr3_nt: TGCGCCAGCAGCTTCACGGGCCGGACGGAAGCTTTCTTT
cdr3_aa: CASSFTGRTEAFF

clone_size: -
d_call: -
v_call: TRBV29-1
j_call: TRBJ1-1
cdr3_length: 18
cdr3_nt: TGCAGCGTCAAGTCACGGGATGACGATACTTTATTGAACACTGAAGCTTTCTTT
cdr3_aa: CSVKSRDDDTLLNTEAFF

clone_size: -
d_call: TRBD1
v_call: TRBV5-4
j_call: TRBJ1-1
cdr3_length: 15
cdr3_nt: TGTGCCAGCAGCTTGGGGGTTACCGGGACAGCCGAAGCTTTCTTT
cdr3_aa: CASSLGVTGTAEAFF

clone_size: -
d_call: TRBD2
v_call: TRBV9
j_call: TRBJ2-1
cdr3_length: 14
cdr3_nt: TGTGCCAGCAGCGCAGTAGCGGGAGGGGATGAGCAGTTCTTC
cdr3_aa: CASSAVAGGDEQFF

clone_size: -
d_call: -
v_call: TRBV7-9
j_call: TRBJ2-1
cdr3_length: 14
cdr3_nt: TGTGCCAGCGAGCACCCACCTAGAGTCCATGAGCAGTTCTTC
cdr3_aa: CASEHPPRVHEQFF

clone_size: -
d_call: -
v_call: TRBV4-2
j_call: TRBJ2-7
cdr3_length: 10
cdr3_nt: TGTGCCAGCAGCCAAGAGGCCGAGGACTTC
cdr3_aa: CASSQEAEDF

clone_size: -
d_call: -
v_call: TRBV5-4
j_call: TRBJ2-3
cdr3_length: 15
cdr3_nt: TGTGCCAGCAGCATAGCCCTTCCTAGCACAGATACGCAGTATTTT
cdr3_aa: CASSIALPSTDTQYF

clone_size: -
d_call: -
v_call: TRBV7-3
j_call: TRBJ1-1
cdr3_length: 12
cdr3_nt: TGTGCCAGCAGCCTAGGGGGGCAAGAAGCTTTCTTT
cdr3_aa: CASSLGGQEAFF

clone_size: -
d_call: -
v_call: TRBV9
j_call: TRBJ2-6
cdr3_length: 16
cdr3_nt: TGTGCCAGCAGCGTAGGGTCCAGTTCGCGGGCCAACGTCCTGACTTTC
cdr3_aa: CASSVGSSSRANVLTF

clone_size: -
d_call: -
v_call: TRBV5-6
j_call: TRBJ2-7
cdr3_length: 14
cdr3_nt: TGTGCCAGCAGCTTAGTTACGCTCGCCTACGAGCAGTACTTC
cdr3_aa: CASSLVTLAYEQYF

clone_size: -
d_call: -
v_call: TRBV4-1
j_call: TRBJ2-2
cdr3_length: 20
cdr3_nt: TGCGCCAGCAGCCAAGCGGTAGGCAGGGGGACTTCCCAGAACACCGGGGAGCTGTTTTTT
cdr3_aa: CASSQAVGRGTSQNTGELFF

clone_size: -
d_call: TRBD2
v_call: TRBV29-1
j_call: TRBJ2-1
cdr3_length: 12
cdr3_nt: TGCAGCATAGCGGGAGGGAGGAATGAGCAGTTCTTC
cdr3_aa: CSIAGGRNEQFF

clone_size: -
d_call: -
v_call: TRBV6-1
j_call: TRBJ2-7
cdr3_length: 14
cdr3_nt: TGTGCCAGCAGCCCCTCGACAGTGTCCTACGAGCAGTACTTC
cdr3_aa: CASSPSTVSYEQYF

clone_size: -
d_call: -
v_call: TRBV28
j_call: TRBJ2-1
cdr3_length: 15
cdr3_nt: TGTGCCATCGAAAAGGGGAGGCGCTCCTACAATGAGCAGTTCTTC
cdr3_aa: CAIEKGRRSYNEQFF

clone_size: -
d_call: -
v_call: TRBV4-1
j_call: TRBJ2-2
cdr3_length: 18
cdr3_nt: TGCGCCAGCAGCCAAGTTCCAACTCGGGTGGGGAACACCGGGGAGCTGTTTTTT
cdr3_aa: CASSQVPTRVGNTGELFF

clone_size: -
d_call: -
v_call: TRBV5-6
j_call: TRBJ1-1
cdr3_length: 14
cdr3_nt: TGTGCCAGCAGCTTGGGAGGCAGGAACACTGAAGCTTTCTTT
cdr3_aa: CASSLGGRNTEAFF

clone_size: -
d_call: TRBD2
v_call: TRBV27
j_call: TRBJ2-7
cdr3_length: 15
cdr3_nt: TGTGCCAGCAGTTTATCACTAGCGGGAGCCTACGAGCAGTACTTC
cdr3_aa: CASSLSLAGAYEQYF

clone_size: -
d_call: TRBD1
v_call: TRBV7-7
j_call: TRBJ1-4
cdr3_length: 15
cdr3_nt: TGTGCCAGCAGCCCAGGACAGGGGGCTAGTGAAAAACTGTTTTTT
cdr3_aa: CASSPGQGASEKLFF

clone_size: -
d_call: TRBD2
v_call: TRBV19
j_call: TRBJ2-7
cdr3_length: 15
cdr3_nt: TGTGCCAGTAGTATAGTGGATAGCGGGAGTTCCGAGCAGTACTTC
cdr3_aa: CASSIVDSGSSEQYF

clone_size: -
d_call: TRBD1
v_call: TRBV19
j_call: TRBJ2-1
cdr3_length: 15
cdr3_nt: TGTGCCAGTAGTATTTACAGGGGGAGGTACAATGAGCAGTTCTTC
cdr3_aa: CASSIYRGRYNEQFF

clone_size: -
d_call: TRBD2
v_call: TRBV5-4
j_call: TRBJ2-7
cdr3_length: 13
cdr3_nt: TGTGCCAGCAGCTTGGGCGGGAGGTACGAGCAGTACTTC
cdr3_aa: CASSLGGRYEQYF

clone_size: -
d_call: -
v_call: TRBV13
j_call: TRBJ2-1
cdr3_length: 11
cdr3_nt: TGTGCCAGCAGCTTATCTACTGAGCAGTTCTTC
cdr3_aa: CASSLSTEQFF

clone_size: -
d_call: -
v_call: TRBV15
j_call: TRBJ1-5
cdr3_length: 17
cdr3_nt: TGTGCCACCAGCAGTACCCCGGGACACCCACACAATCAGCCCCAGCATTTT
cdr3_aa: CATSSTPGHPHNQPQHF

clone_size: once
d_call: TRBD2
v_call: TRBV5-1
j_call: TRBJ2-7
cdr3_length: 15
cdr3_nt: TGCGCCAGCAGCTTGGGACTAGCGACCTCCTACGAGCAGTACTTC
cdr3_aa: CASSLGLATSYEQYF

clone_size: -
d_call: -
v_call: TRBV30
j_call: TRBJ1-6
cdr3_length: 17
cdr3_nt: TGTGCCTGGAGTCCAACCCGGATGCGCTCCTATAATTCACCCCTCCACTTT
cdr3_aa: CAWSPTRMRSYNSPLHF

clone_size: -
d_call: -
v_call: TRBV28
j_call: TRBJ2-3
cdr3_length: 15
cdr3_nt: TGTGCCAGCAGGACAGCGGCCAAAGGGAAAGATACGCAGTATTTT
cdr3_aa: CASRTAAKGKDTQYF

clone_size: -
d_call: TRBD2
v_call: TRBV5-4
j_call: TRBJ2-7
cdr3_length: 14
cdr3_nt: TGTGCCAGCAGCCTCACGGGGGGGCACTACGAGCAGTACTTC
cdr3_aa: CASSLTGGHYEQYF

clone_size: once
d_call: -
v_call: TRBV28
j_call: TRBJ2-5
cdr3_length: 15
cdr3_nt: TGTGCCAGCAGTATATGGGCCGGACAGTCAGAGACCCAGTACTTC
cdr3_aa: CASSIWAGQSETQYF

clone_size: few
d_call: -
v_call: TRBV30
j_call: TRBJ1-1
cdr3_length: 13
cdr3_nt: TGTGCCTGGAGTGTGCAGACGAACACTGAAGCTTTCTTT
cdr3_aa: CAWSVQTNTEAFF

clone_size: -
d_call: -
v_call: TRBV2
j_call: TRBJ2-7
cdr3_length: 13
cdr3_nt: TGTGCCAGCATGGGAGGTGGGTCCTACGAGCAGTACTTC
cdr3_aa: CASMGGGSYEQYF

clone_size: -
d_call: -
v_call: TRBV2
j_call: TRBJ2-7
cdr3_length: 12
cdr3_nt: TGTGCCAGCTCACTGGAGTGGAACGAGCAGTACTTC
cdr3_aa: CASSLEWNEQYF

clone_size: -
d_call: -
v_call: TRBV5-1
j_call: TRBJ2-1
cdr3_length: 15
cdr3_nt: TGCGCCAGCAGCCCCAGGGTATCCCCCTACAATGAGCAGTTCTTC
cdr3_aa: CASSPRVSPYNEQFF

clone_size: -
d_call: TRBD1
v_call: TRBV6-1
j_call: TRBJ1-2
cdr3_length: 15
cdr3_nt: TGTGCCAGCAGTGAACGGGCAAGGGGGCACTATGGCTACACCTTC
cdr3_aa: CASSERARGHYGYTF

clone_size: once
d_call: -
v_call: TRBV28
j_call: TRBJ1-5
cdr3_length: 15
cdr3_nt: TGTGCCAGCAGTTTATTGACCAGCTCGGGGAAGCCCCAGCATTTT
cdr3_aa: CASSLLTSSGKPQHF

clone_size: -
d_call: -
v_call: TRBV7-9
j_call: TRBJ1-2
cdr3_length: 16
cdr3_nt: TGTGCCAGCAGCTTGGCAGGGGCTCACCCTGACTATGGCTACACCTTC
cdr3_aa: CASSLAGAHPDYGYTF

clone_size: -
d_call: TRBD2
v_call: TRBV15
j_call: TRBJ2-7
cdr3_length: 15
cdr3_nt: TGTGCCACCAGCAGAGATATCAGCGGGGCCTACGAGCAGTACTTC
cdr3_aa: CATSRDISGAYEQYF

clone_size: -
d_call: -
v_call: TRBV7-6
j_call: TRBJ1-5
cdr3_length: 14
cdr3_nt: TGTGCCAGCAGCTTGGGTAGGGCCAATCAGCCCCAGCATTTT
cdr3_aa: CASSLGRANQPQHF

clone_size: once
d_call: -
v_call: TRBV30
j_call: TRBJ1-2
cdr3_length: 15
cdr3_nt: TGTGCCTTAGGTGTAGGGGAAGGGCCCAACTATGGCTACACCTTC
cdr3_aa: CALGVGEGPNYGYTF

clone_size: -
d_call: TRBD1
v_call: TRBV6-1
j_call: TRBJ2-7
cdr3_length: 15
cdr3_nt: TGTGCCACTCATGCGCCCGGGACAGGGTTCTACGAGCAGTACTTC
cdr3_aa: CATHAPGTGFYEQYF

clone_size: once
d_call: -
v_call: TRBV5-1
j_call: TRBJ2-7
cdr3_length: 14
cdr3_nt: TGCGCCAGCAGCTACTCCCTGGAGGGGACCGAGCAGTACTTC
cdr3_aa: CASSYSLEGTEQYF

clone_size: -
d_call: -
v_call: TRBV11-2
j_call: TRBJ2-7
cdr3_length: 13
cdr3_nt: TGTGCCAGCAGCTTAGTAACAGGTTACGAGCAGTACTTC
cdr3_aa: CASSLVTGYEQYF

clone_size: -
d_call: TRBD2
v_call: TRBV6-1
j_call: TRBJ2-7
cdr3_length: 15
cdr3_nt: TGTGCCAGCAGTGTTTTAACTAGCGGGCCCTACGAGCAGTACTTC
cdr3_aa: CASSVLTSGPYEQYF

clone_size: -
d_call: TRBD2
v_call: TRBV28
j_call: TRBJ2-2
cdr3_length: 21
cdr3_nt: TGTGCCAGCACCTCTTATATCAGCGGGACTAGCGGGATCTTGAACACCGGGGAGCTGTTTTTT
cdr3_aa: CASTSYISGTSGILNTGELFF